This T cell receptor beta chain was identified during a study of cytomegalovirus exposure and HLA in healthy donors (dated by TCRdb to 2017 to 2019). Describing the broader study: An earlier analysis of approximately 640 of the donors reported 250 to 350 Gb of sequence data and roughly 100 million unique TCR beta sequences from 150 million to 200 million T cells. The aim of the study was to test whether cataloging public T cell receptors could identify signatures of past pathogen exposure. The study used immunosequencing to profile the T cell repertoires of approximately 640 subjects and linked those repertoires to cytomegalovirus serostatus. An earlier analysis of 587 of the donors used high-throughput TCR beta sequencing to judge whether each TCR beta V gene segment behaved as functional or pseudogenic. Along with the approximately 620-subject first cohort, a separate validation cohort of over 90 different subjects was used. Roughly 300 gigabases of sequencing data and approximately 84 million unique TCR sequences were included in an early release covering around 600 HLA-typed donors. Class I and class II HLA loci were covered by the typing at four-digit resolution. The number of donors typed differed by locus, with roughly 620-630 for A, B, C, DRB1 and DQB1, more than 500 for DQA1, about 610 for DPA1, and some 440 for DPB1. A later genetic analysis took genome-wide SNP genotypes for 398 of the 666 donors and used that subset as a discovery cohort. Four to six DR-DQ haplotypes were handled as single units for association and clustering because linkage in the cohort was strong. Of the 300 to 450 genotyped donors, approximately 82% fell in the genetic ancestry cluster associated with self-reported Caucasian donors. Donor age, sex, ethnicity and CMV serostatus were compiled together with the repertoire data. Rather than using new phenotypic data, the later analysis identified candidate immune exposures from TCR beta sequences and from how often those sequences occurred across donors. All discovery cohort repertoires had been generated using a single sequencing platform. The study combined high-throughput TCR immunosequencing, statistical association of individual TCRs with disease status, and machine learning to predict cytomegalovirus infection status. To study patterns of TCR occurrence, a later analysis re-analyzed previously published TCR beta repertoires from 600 to 750 donors and added high-resolution HLA genotyping. Among under 450 genotyped donors of the cohort, an average of approximately 250,000 unique TCR beta nucleotide sequences were sequenced per donor, roughly a sixth of them non-productive. Study-wide findings and limitations: In a later genetic analysis, a missense DCLRE1C variant was associated with V-gene and J-gene trimming of TCR beta chains, and the association was replicated in an independent cohort. Several of the top co-occurrence clusters appeared to be linked to parvovirus B19, influenza, CMV and Epstein-Barr virus, according to a later analysis. A further reported finding was that TCR beta sequences accurately predicted the HLA-A and HLA-B alleles for most subjects in the first cohort. Only TCR beta chains were sequenced in this cohort, and the absence of alpha or paired-chain data limited detectable features. Because counts were too low, some 16 rarely observed V segments, including chromosome 9 orphons, were excluded from the earlier analysis of roughly 580 of the donors. The classifier was reported to diagnose cytomegalovirus status with high specificity and sensitivity in both the original and validation cohorts. According to a later genetic analysis, donors in an Asian-associated ancestry cluster had fewer N-insertions in productive TCRs than the approximately 650-donor mean. For the cohort, immune exposure information was limited to CMV serostatus. Specific HLA alleles were associated with about 17,000 TCR beta sequences at a false discovery rate of 0.05 in a later analysis. Presence/absence analyses assumed roughly uniform sequencing depth across donors, an assumption that may not hold. An earlier analysis of approximately 570 of the donors showed that most TCR beta V segments appeared in productive rearrangements either about 87% or about 30% of the time, which broadly matched IMGT annotations. Three of the identified cytomegalovirus-associated TCR beta chains were confirmed in vitro to be specific for cytomegalovirus antigens. A later analysis found that HLA-associated TCR beta chains were more clonally expanded and had lower generation probabilities than equally common non-associated chains. When HLA alleles, especially DR and DQ, strongly co-occurred, attributing TCR associations to individual alleles was difficult. In the study, approximately 150 TCR beta chains were listed as associated with cytomegalovirus. Across donors, most TCR sequences were observed very rarely, whereas some public TCRs were present in many individuals. The authors suggested that the approach could potentially be generalized to other disease states and immunological phenotypes. According to a later analysis, TCR association rates differed among HLA loci, with DRB1 alleles showing the most associated TCRs and HLA-C alleles showing the fewest. Some IMGT-functional V segments, including TRBV6-2 and TRBV6-3, could not be told apart with the 87-base-pair reads, so those segments were excluded. A later analysis found that most CMV-associated TCR beta chains appeared HLA-restricted, with HLA associations seemingly driven largely by CMV exposure. Linkage disequilibrium might explain the correlated functional status among segregating V segments, but an unknown experimental factor could not be ruled out. A cluster of highly shared sequence variants was judged likely to represent a technical artifact of the sequencing pipeline. Because HLA typing was missing for some donors at each locus, association tests included only the typed subset.

Libraries were prepared through the immunoSEQ multiplex PCR assay. For the multiplex PCR, a mixture combining 60 forward primers for TCR Vbeta segments and 13 reverse primers for TCR Jbeta segments was used. The CDR3 region of rearranged TCR beta genes was amplified from genomic DNA with a multiplex PCR assay. The Illumina HiSeq System was used to sequence the amplified TCR beta libraries as 87-base-pair reads. Processing in the source paper ran as follows. Across the 600 to 700 repertoires, a later analysis counted 80 million or so unique TCR beta chains, 9.5 million to 12 million of which were shared by at least two donors. Raw reads were error-corrected and collapsed into unique sequences by a nearest-neighbor algorithm in which closely related sequences were merged to remove PCR and sequencing errors. CDR3 sequences were aligned to IMGT reference sequences to assign V, D and J gene segments. Each retained sequence needed at least a six-nucleotide match to both a V gene segment and a J gene segment. A rearrangement was called productive if the CDR3 had no stop codons and remained in frame with V and J, and every other rearrangement was called non-productive. Following IMGT convention, CDR3 was defined as the stretch from the second conserved V-encoded cysteine to the conserved J-encoded phenylalanine. Sequences without an unambiguous match to a single V gene segment were excluded from the earlier analysis of several hundred of the donors. In an earlier analysis of almost 600 of the donors, a V segment was called functional when productive rearrangements were above 56.7%, and segregating when the standard deviation between donors exceeded 5%. A statistical classification framework was built to diagnose cytomegalovirus status from the catalog of TCR beta chain sequences. A later analysis assigned V and J genes by comparing TCR nucleotide sequences with IMGT/GENE-DB human TR gene sequences. Using the TCRdist pipeline, a later analysis assigned CDR3 sequences along with most-parsimonious VDJ recombination scenarios. In a later analysis, each TCR beta chain was defined by its CDR3 amino acid sequence together with its V-gene family, and reads without a unique V-gene family were excluded. In a later analysis, 550 to 650 highly shared, low-generation-probability nucleotide sequences were removed to address suspected cross-contamination and a sequencing artifact. In a later analysis, a clonal expansion index was calculated for each public chain from normalized within-repertoire ranks of inferred template counts. A later analysis computed generation probabilities with a VDJ recombination model fitted to out-of-frame rearrangements, and checked the results against IGoR. A later analysis scored TCR-TCR, TCR-HLA and TCR-CMV co-occurrence with hypergeometric tests, applying a repertoire-size bias correction to TCR pairs. A later analysis estimated false discovery rates by permuting HLA or CMV assignments 20 times. In a later analysis, co-occurring TCRs were grouped using DBSCAN, with TCRdist sequence similarity added in when clustering inside HLA-allele-positive subsets. Repertoires with fewer than 30,000 or more than 120,000 public chains were left out of co-occurrence clustering, as were a handful of repertoires with anomalous nucleotide sharing. Drawn from immuneACCESS, this table holds only the in-frame rearrangements with V and J called that TCRdb kept. Clones are partly lost; checked studies trace under half to an unresolved V gene and leave the rest unexplained. That table gives V, J and clone size, and the DNA gave D and trimming. Present in this sample are 150,000 or so clones, around 80% of which were seen just once. Of the sample, under 9% falls within the top ten clones.

Of note for this clone: The antigen it binds to is not known. Base-call qualities are not available, and no considerably larger clone is one nucleotide away.

In the germline V gene, CDR1 corresponds to SGHAT and CDR2 to FQNNGV. Reading from cysteine to phenylalanine, the CDR3 counts 18 amino acids. Kept here is only the CDR3 DNA, which spans 54 bases and is read in frame from base 1. V lost 1 base and J lost 5 bases, and the count of bases not matched to a germline gene is 9. In total, 630 or so healthy bone marrow donors made up the cohort. Cohort members were all nominally healthy when sampled, although unrecorded immune exposures were likely present. The donor tested CMV seropositive and was one of the 289 seropositive cohort members. Every donor gave a peripheral blood sample, and the peripheral blood mononuclear cells from that sample were used for TCR beta sequencing. Genomic DNA was extracted from the blood cell samples with the Qiagen DNeasy Blood Extraction Kit.

Input material: PBMCs. The source of this sequence is a woman aged 40 to 55 in good health and CMV-seropositive. Recombination linked TRBV11-2 to TRBJ2-3; 13 central nucleotides agree with TRBD2. The CDR3 protein is CASSLGWTSGGTRDTQYF. The sequenced DNA is TGTGCCAGCAGCTTAGGATGGACTAGCGGGGGTACTAGAGATACGCAGTATTTT. The variable domain in full, with residues beyond the CDR3 obtained from the reference TRBV11-2 and TRBJ2-3 genes, is EAGVAQSPRYKIIEKRQSVAFWCNPISGHATLYWYQQILGQGPKLLIQFQNNGVVDDSQLPKDRFSAERLKGVDSTLKIQPAKLEDSAVYLCASSLGWTSGGTRDTQYFGPGTRLTVL.